This T cell receptor beta chain was identified during a study of a mutant IDH1 vaccine in newly diagnosed glioma. Study-wide background: During weeks 1, 3, 5, 7, 11, 15, 19 and 23, patients received eight vaccinations. Patients had received radiotherapy, temozolomide, or both previously, most receiving both. Notes on the study in general: Apparently, pseudoprogression bore no relation to changes among the top peripheral T cell clonotypes.

Some clones are missing from TCRdb's copy, which holds only in-frame ones; the method was immunoSEQ multiplex PCR. The sample yields 25,000 to 35,000 clones, approximately 88% seen once. Details on this clone: Its antigen is unknown.

Time point: week 5, during vaccination. One vaccine dose held 300 ug of mutant IDH1 20-mer peptide and came with topical imiquimod. The CDR3 totals 16 residues. Germline CDR1 and CDR2: WSHSY and SAAADI. V was pared by 6 bases and J by 5 bases, with 13 bases of the junction left unmatched. This material consisted of PBMCs, taken from a glioma patient whose treatment included an IDH1 peptide vaccine. The rearrangement links TRBV10-2 to TRBJ2-5; the match to TRBD2 covers 9 bases. The source of this sequence is a man younger than 35 with glioma. The CDR3 protein is CASREGRLAGNETQYF. The CDR3 nucleotides are TGCGCCAGCAGGGAGGGGAGGCTAGCGGGAAACGAGACCCAGTACTTC.